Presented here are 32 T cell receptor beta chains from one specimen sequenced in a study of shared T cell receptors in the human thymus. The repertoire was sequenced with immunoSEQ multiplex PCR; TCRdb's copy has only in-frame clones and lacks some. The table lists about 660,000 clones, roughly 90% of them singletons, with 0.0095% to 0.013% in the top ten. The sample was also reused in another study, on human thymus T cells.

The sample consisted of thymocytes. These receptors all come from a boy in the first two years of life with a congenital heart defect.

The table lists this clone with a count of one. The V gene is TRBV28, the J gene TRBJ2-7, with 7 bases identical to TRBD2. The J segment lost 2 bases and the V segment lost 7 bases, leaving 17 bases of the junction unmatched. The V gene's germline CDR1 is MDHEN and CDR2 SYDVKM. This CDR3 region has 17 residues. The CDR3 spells CASTTSLPTSRPYEQYF. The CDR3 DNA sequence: TGTGCCAGCACCACATCGCTCCCGACTAGCAGACCCTACGAGCAGTACTTC. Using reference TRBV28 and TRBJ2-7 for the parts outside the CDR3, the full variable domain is DVKVTQSSRYLVKRTGEKVFLECVQDMDHENMFWYRQDPGLGLRLIYFSYDVKMKEKGDIPEGYSVSREKKERFSLILESASTNQTSMYLCASTTSLPTSRPYEQYFGPGTRLTVT.

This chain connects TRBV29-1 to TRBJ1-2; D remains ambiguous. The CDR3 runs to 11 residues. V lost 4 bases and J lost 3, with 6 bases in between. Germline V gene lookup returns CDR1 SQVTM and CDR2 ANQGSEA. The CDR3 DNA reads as TGCAGCGTTGTTCTCCACTATGGCTACACCTTC. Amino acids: CSVVLHYGYTF.

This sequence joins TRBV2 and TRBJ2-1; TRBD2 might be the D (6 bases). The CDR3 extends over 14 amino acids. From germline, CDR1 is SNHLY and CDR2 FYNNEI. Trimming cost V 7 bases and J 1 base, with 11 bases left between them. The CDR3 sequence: CASIDGRSYNEQFF. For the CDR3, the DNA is TGTGCCAGCATCGACGGGAGATCCTACAATGAGCAGTTCTTC.

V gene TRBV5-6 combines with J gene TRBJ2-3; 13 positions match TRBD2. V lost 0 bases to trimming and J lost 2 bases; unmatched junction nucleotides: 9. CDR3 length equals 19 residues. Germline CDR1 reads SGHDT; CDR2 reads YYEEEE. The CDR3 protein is CASSLERLAGGFFTDTQYF. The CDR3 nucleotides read TGTGCCAGCAGCTTGGAGAGACTAGCGGGAGGATTCTTCACAGATACGCAGTATTTT.

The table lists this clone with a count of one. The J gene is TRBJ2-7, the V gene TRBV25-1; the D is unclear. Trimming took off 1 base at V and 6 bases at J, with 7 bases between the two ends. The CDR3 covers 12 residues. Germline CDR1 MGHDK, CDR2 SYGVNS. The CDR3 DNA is TGTGCCAGCAGTGAATCCCCTTCCGAGCAGTACTTC. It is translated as CASSESPSEQYF.

CDR3 DNA: TGTGCCAGCAGTTTTAGAAGGGCAGGGGGCGGGACTGAAGCTTTCTTT. It specifies CASSFRRAGGGTEAFF. V usage is TRBV28 and J usage is TRBJ1-1, with TRBD1 matching 8 bases. In germline, CDR1 is MDHEN, CDR2 SYDVKM. The CDR3 runs to 16 residues. The V and J ends lost 3 bases and 5 bases, in that order; junction bases with no gene match: 11.

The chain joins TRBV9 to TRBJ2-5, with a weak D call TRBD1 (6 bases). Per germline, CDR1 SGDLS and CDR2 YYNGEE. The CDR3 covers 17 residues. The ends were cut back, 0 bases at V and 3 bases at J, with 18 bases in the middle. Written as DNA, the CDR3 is TGTGCCAGCAGCGTAGGGGTGGGCAGGGGTGGGGAAGAGACCCAGTACTTC. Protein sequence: CASSVGVGRGGEETQYF.

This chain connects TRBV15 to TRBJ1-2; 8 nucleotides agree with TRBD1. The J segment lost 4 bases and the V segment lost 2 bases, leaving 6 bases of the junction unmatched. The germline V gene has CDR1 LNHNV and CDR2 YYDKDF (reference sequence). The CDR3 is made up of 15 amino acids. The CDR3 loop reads CATSRSGTGAYGYTF. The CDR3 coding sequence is TGTGCCACCAGCAGATCCGGGACAGGAGCCTATGGCTACACCTTC.

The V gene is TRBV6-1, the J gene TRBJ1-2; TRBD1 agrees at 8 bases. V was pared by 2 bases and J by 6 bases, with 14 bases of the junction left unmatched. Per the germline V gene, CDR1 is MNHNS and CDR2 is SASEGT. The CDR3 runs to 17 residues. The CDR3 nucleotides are TGTGCCAGCAGTGAAAGGGATTTTGGGCAGGGGGCTGATGGCTACACCTTC. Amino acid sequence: CASSERDFGQGADGYTF.

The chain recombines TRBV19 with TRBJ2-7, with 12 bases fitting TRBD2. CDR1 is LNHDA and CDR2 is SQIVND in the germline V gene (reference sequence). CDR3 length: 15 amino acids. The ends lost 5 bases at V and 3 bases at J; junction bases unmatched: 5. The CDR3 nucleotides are TGTGCCAGTAGTCTCGGACTAGCGGGAAACTACGAGCAGTACTTC. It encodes CASSLGLAGNYEQYF.

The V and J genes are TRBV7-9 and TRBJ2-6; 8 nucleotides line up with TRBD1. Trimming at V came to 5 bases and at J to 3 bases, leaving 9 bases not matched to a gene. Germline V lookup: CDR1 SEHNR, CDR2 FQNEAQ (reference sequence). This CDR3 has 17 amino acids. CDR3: CASSNTAGGGGANVLTF. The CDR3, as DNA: TGTGCCAGCAGCAATACCGCAGGGGGCGGTGGGGCCAACGTCCTGACTTTC.

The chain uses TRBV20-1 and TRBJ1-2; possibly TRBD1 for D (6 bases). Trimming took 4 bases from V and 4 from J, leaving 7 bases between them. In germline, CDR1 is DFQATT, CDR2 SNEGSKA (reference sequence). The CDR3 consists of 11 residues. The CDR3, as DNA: TGCAGTGCTAAGGACAGCTATGGCTACACCTTC. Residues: CSAKDSYGYTF.

The CDR3 sequence: CASSKEGTSGSVLQYF. The CDR3 nucleotides are TGTGCCAGCAGCAAAGAGGGGACTAGCGGGAGTGTCCTCCAGTACTTC. The J gene is TRBJ2-4, the V gene TRBV21-1; TRBD2, the D gene given by the table, was not confirmed from the DNA. TRBV21-1 is noted as a pseudogene. This CDR3 spans 16 amino acids.

CDR3 DNA: TGTGCCAGCAGTGCCGGGACAGGGTACTATGGCTACACCTTC. This gives the protein CASSAGTGYYGYTF. This chain joins TRBV6-5 and TRBJ1-2; 9 nucleotides align to TRBD1. Germline V lookup: CDR1 MNHEY, CDR2 SVGAGI. V was pared by 5 bases and J by 3 bases, with 4 bases of the junction left unmatched. The CDR3 sequence is 14 residues long.

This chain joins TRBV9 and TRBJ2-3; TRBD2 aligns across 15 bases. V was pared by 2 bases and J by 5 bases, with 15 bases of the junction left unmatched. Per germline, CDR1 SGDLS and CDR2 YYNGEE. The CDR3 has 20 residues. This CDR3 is CASSVQAGLAGGGGGDTQYF. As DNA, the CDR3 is TGTGCCAGCAGCGTCCAGGCGGGACTAGCGGGAGGAGGAGGGGGAGATACGCAGTATTTT.

Here the CDR3 reads CASSIRTGWNYEQYF. The CDR3 DNA is TGTGCCAGCAGCATACGGACAGGGTGGAACTACGAGCAGTACTTC. This chain links TRBV11-2 with TRBJ2-7; 8 bases are shared with TRBD1. The length of the CDR3 is 15 residues. The V and J ends lost 5 bases and 3 bases, in that order; junction bases with no gene match: 9. Germline V gene lookup returns CDR1 SGHAT and CDR2 FQNNGV.

This CDR3 reads CASSHGLAGPNEQFF. DNA for the CDR3: TGCGCCAGCAGCCATGGGCTAGCGGGCCCCAATGAGCAGTTCTTC. This chain connects TRBV4-1 to TRBJ2-1; 8 bases are a match to TRBD2. The J segment lost 6 bases and the V segment lost 3 bases, leaving 7 bases of the junction unmatched. CDR1 is MGHRA and CDR2 is YSYEKL in the germline V gene. The CDR3 is made up of 15 amino acids.

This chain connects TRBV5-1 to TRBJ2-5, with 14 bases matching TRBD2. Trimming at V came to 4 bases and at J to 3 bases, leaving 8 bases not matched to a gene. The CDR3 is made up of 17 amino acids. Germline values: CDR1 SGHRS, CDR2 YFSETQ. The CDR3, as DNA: TGCGCCAGCAGCACCCGACTAGCGGGAGGGTTCAAAGAGACCCAGTACTTC. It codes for CASSTRLAGGFKETQYF.

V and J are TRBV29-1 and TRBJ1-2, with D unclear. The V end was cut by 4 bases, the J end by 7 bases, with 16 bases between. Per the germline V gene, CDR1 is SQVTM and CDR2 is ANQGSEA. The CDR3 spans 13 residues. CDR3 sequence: CSVGLGERSGYTF. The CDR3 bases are TGCAGCGTTGGCCTCGGGGAGAGGAGTGGCTACACCTTC.

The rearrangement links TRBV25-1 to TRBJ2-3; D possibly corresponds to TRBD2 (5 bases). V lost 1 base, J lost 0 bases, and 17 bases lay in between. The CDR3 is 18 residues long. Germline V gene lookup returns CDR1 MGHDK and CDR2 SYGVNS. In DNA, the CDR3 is TGTGCCAGCAGTGAATTACGATCAGGACTCGGGAGCACAGATACGCAGTATTTT. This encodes CASSELRSGLGSTDTQYF. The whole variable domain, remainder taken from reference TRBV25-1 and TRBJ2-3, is EADIYQTPRYLVIGTGKKITLECSQTMGHDKMYWYQQDPGMELHLIHYSYGVNSTEKGDLSSESTVSRIRTEHFPLTLESARPSHTSQYLCASSELRSGLGSTDTQYFGPGTRLTVL.

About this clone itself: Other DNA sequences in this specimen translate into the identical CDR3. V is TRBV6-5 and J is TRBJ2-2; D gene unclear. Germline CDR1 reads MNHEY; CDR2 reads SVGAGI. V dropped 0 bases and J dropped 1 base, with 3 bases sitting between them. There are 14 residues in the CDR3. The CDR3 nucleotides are TGTGCCAGCAGTTACTCGAGGAACACCGGGGAGCTGTTTTTT. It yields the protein CASSYSRNTGELFF.

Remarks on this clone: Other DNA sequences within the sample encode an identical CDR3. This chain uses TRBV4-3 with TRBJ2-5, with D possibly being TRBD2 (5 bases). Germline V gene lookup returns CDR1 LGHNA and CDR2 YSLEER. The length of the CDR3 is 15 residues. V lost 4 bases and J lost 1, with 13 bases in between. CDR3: CASSPHQGSQETQYF. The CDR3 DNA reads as TGCGCCAGCAGCCCCCACCAAGGGAGCCAAGAGACCCAGTACTTC.

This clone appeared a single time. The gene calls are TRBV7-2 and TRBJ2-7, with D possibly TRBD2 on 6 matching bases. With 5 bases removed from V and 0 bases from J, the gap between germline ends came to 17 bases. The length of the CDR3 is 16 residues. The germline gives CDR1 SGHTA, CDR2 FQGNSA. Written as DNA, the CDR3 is TGTGCCAGCAGCCACTGGATAGCGGTAAGCTCCTACGAGCAGTACTTC. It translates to CASSHWIAVSSYEQYF.

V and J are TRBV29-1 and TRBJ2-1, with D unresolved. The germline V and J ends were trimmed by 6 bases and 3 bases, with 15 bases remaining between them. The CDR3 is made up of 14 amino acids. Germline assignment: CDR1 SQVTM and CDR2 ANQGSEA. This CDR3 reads CSVSAGGDYNEQFF. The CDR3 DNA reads TGCAGCGTCTCCGCTGGTGGAGACTACAATGAGCAGTTCTTC.

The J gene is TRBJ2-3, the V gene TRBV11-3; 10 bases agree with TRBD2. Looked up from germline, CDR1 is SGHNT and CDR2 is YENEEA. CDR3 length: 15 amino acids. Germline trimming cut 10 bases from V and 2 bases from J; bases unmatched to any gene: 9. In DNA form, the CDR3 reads TGTGCCACCGCCAAGCGGGAGGGCTTCACAGATACGCAGTATTTT. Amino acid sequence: CATAKREGFTDTQYF. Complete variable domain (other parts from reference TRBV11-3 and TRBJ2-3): EAGVVQSPRYKIIEKKQPVAFWCNPISGHNTLYWYLQNLGQGPELLIRYENEEAVDDSQLPKDRFSAERLKGVDSTLKIQPAELGDSAVYLCATAKREGFTDTQYFGPGTRLTVL.

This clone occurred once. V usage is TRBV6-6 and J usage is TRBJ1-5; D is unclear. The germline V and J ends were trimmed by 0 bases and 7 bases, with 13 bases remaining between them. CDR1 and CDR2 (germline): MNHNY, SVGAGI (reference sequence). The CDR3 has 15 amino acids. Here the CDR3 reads CASSYSSVRGQPQHF. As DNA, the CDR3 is TGTGCCAGCAGTTACTCGAGCGTCAGAGGACAGCCCCAGCATTTT.

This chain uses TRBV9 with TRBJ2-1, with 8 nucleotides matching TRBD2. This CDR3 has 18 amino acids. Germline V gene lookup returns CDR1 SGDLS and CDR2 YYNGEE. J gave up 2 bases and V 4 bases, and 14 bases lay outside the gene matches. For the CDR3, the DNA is TGTGCCAGCAGCACTCCGCCTTCTAGCGGGCCCCCCTACAATGAGCAGTTCTTC. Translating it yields CASSTPPSSGPPYNEQFF. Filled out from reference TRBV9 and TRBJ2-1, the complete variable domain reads DSGVTQTPKHLITATGQRVTLRCSPRSGDLSVYWYQQSLDQGLQFLIQYYNGEERAKGNILERFSAQQFPDLHSELNLSSLELGDSALYFCASSTPPSSGPPYNEQFFGPGTRLTVL.

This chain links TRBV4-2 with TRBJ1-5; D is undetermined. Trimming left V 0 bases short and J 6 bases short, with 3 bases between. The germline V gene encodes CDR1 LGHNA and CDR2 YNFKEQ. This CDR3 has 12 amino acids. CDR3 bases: TGTGCCAGCAGCCAAGACGGTCAGCCCCAGCATTTT. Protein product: CASSQDGQPQHF.

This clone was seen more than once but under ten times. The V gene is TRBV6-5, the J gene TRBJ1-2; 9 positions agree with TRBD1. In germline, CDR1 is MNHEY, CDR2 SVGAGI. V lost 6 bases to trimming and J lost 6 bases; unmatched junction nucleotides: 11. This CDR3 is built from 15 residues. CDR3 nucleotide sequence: TGTGCCAGCAGCCCTCAGGGACAGGGATCCGATGGCTACACCTTC. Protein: CASSPQGQGSDGYTF.

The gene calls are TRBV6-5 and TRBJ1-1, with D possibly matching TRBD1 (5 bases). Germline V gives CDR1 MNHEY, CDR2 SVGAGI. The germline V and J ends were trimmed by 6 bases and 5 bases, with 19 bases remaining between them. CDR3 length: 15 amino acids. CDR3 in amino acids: CASSPNQGIRTEAFF. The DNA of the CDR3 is TGTGCCAGCAGCCCCAACCAGGGAATTCGGACTGAAGCTTTCTTT.

The CDR3 sequence: CASNSQSSYEQYF. The CDR3 nucleotides read TGTGCCAGCAACTCTCAAAGTTCCTACGAGCAGTACTTC. The chain uses TRBV5-6 and TRBJ2-7; D is unclear. Trimming took 6 bases from V and 1 from J, leaving 11 bases between them. Looked up from germline, CDR1 is SGHDT and CDR2 is YYEEEE. CDR3 size: 13 residues.

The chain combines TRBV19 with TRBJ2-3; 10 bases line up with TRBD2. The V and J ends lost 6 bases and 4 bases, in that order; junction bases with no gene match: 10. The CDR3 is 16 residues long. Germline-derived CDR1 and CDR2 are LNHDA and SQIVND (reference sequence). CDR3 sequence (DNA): TGTGCCAGTAGCCAAAATCTAGCGGGAGTTGCAGATACGCAGTATTTT. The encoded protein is CASSQNLAGVADTQYF.